Following are 21 T cell receptor beta chains from one sample sequenced in a study of blood T cell repertoires in COVID-19. TCRdb's table, derived via immunoSEQ multiplex PCR, lists solely in-frame clones and lacks some. This sample has over 250,000 clones, with around nine tenths found just once. The sample consisted of PBMCs or T cells enriched from blood (not recorded which). The receptor set was obtained from a woman younger than 30 who had recovered from COVID-19.

The chain recombines TRBV7-9 with TRBJ1-6; perhaps TRBD1 as D (5 bases). V dropped 1 base and J dropped 10 bases, with 14 bases sitting between them. Per the germline V gene, CDR1 is SEHNR and CDR2 is FQNEAQ (reference sequence). The length of the CDR3 is 15 residues. CDR3 DNA sequence: TGTGCCAGCAGCTTAGATGGGGGGTCCAAGTCACCCCTCCACTTT. It yields the protein CASSLDGGSKSPLHF.

This chain connects TRBV5-1 to TRBJ2-7; TRBD1 is a possible D gene (6 bases). V lost 1 base, J lost 5 bases, and 19 bases lay in between. The germline gives CDR1 SGHRS, CDR2 YFSETQ. This CDR3 comprises 16 residues. The CDR3 DNA reads as TGCGCCAGCAGCTTGCTCTTCGGGACACCCAGGAACGAGCAGTACTTC. Amino acids: CASSLLFGTPRNEQYF.

Points on this clone: Compared with germline, one end of the junction differs, possibly owing to a read error. The V gene is TRBV10-3, the J gene TRBJ1-3; 8 positions match TRBD1. Germline-derived CDR1 and CDR2 are ENHRY and SYGVKD. The CDR3 runs 16 residues. The CDR3, as DNA: TGTGCCATCAGTGACGGACAGGGTCTCCCTGGGAACACCATATATTTT. This encodes CAISDGQGLPGNTIYF.

The V call is TRBV7-6, the J call TRBJ2-7, with D tentatively TRBD1 (5 bases). V was clipped by 0 bases and J by 2 bases, with 11 bases between them. Looked up from germline, CDR1 is SGHVS and CDR2 is FNYEAQ. The CDR3 has 15 amino acids. CDR3 nucleotide sequence: TGTGCCAGCAGCTTAGCAGCAGGGCTAGCCTACGAGCAGTACTTC. It encodes CASSLAAGLAYEQYF.

This sequence joins TRBV19 and TRBJ1-1; 9 bases map to TRBD1. This CDR3 region has 14 residues. V lost 5 bases to trimming and J lost 5 bases; unmatched junction nucleotides: 6. Germline CDR1 LNHDA, CDR2 SQIVND (reference sequence). The CDR3, as DNA: TGTGCCAGTAGTGGGGGACAGGGAGGGACTGAAGCTTTCTTT. Protein product: CASSGGQGGTEAFF.

The rearrangement links TRBV3-1 (or the pseudogene TRBV3-2) to TRBJ2-1; 8 nucleotides align to TRBD2. Losses at the gene ends were 2 bases for V and 6 bases for J; bases not matched to a gene: 9. The CDR3 runs to 16 residues. Germline lookup yields CDR1 LGHDT and CDR2 YNNKEL (reference sequence). The CDR3 bases are TGTGCCAGCAGCCAAACCCGACTAGCGTACAGCAATGAGCAGTTCTTC. Protein: CASSQTRLAYSNEQFF.

The chain combines TRBV12-3 or TRBV12-4 with TRBJ2-1; a possible D gene is TRBD1 (5 bases). The germline V and J ends were trimmed by 3 bases and 7 bases, with 7 bases remaining between them. This CDR3 is built from 12 residues. Here the CDR3 DNA reads TGTGCCAGCAGTTTTGGGGCGAATGAGCAGTTCTTC. Protein product: CASSFGANEQFF.

This clone was recorded only once. The chain couples TRBV11-3 to TRBJ1-1; tentatively, D is TRBD1 (6 bases). In germline, CDR1 is SGHNT, CDR2 YENEEA. CDR3 length equals 15 residues. V was shortened by 1 base and J by 0 bases, with 9 bases between the two germline ends. CDR3 DNA sequence: TGTGCCAGCAGCTTAGGGACAGCGCTGAACACTGAAGCTTTCTTT. Its protein product is CASSLGTALNTEAFF. The variable domain in full, with the rest retrieved from reference TRBV11-3 and TRBJ1-1, is EAGVVQSPRYKIIEKKQPVAFWCNPISGHNTLYWYLQNLGQGPELLIRYENEEAVDDSQLPKDRFSAERLKGVDSTLKIQPAELGDSAVYLCASSLGTALNTEAFFGQGTRLTVV.

The V call is TRBV19, the J call TRBJ2-5; a weak D match, TRBD2 (5 bases). Germline V CDR1 and CDR2: LNHDA, SQIVND (reference sequence). V dropped 3 bases and J dropped 5 bases, with 13 bases sitting between them. The CDR3 loop spans 14 amino acids. The DNA of the CDR3 is TGTGCCAGTAGTATTACCGGAGGTATGGAGACCCAGTACTTC. Its translation: CASSITGGMETQYF.

V gene TRBV5-6 combines with J gene TRBJ1-6; no clear D gene. With 2 bases removed from V and 0 bases from J, the gap between germline ends came to 6 bases. The CDR3 extends over 15 amino acids. Germline V CDR1 and CDR2: SGHDT, YYEEEE. The DNA for the CDR3 is TGTGCCAGCAGCTTCTATCCCTCCTATAATTCACCCCTCCACTTT. As protein: CASSFYPSYNSPLHF.

V is TRBV7-9 and J is TRBJ2-3; 8 positions match TRBD2. The CDR3 is 16 residues long. The J segment lost 3 bases and the V segment lost 5 bases, leaving 10 bases of the junction unmatched. Germline loops: CDR1 SEHNR, CDR2 FQNEAQ (reference sequence). The CDR3 DNA is TGTGCCAGCAGCGGGGGTTCCGGGAGGGCGACAGATACGCAGTATTTT. Protein sequence: CASSGGSGRATDTQYF.

The rearrangement joins TRBV7-2 to TRBJ2-5, with 12 positions matching TRBD2. Per the germline V gene, CDR1 is SGHTA and CDR2 is FQGNSA. The CDR3 has 15 amino acids. Trimming took 3 bases from V and 5 from J; bases not matched to a gene: 4. CDR3: CASSFGLAGGETQYF. The CDR3 coding sequence is TGTGCCAGCAGCTTTGGCCTAGCGGGAGGGGAGACCCAGTACTTC. Drawing the rest from reference TRBV7-2 and TRBJ2-5, the complete variable domain is GAGVSQSPSNKVTEKGKDVELRCDPISGHTALYWYRQSLGQGLEFLIYFQGNSAPDKSGLPSDRFSAERTGGSVSTLTIQRTQQEDSAVYLCASSFGLAGGETQYFGPGTRLLVL.

This chain joins TRBV4-1 and TRBJ2-3, with D perhaps TRBD2 (5 bases). Germline V gene data show CDR1 as MGHRA and CDR2 as YSYEKL. This CDR3 has 15 residues. Trimming shortened V by 0 bases and J by 2 bases, and 9 bases separated the two germline ends. The CDR3 protein is CASSQDPGNTDTQYF. In DNA, the CDR3 is TGCGCCAGCAGCCAAGACCCGGGGAACACAGATACGCAGTATTTT.

The chain employs TRBV5-4 and TRBJ1-2, with D tentatively TRBD1 (5 bases). CDR3 size: 15 residues. Germline loops: CDR1 SGHNT, CDR2 YYREEE (reference sequence). V was cut by 0 bases and J by 2 bases, with 11 bases left in between. CDR3 bases: TGTGCCAGCAGCTTGGACCGGGGGGGAAACTATGGCTACACCTTC. It yields the protein CASSLDRGGNYGYTF.

The rearrangement uses TRBV9 and TRBJ2-7; TRBD2 matches at 8 bases. CDR3 size: 15 residues. Unmatched junction bases numbered 6, after V lost 1 base and J lost 3 bases. The germline V gene has CDR1 SGDLS and CDR2 YYNGEE. The CDR3 region is CASSVLAGPLYEQYF. The CDR3 DNA follows: TGTGCCAGCAGCGTATTAGCGGGGCCGCTCTACGAGCAGTACTTC. Complete variable domain (other parts from reference TRBV9 and TRBJ2-7): DSGVTQTPKHLITATGQRVTLRCSPRSGDLSVYWYQQSLDQGLQFLIQYYNGEERAKGNILERFSAQQFPDLHSELNLSSLELGDSALYFCASSVLAGPLYEQYFGPGTRLTVT.

This clone was seen more than once but under ten times. This chain uses TRBV7-2 with TRBJ1-1; D unresolved. CDR1 SGHTA and CDR2 FQGNSA come from the germline V gene. This CDR3 contains 14 residues. Trimming left V 0 bases short and J 1 base short, with 6 bases between. The CDR3 protein is CASSLAGENTEAFF. CDR3 bases: TGTGCCAGCAGCTTAGCCGGGGAGAACACTGAAGCTTTCTTT.

This chain uses TRBV30 with TRBJ2-7, with 8 bases matching TRBD2. After removal of 0 bases from V and 6 bases from J, the junction contained 10 bases not matched to a gene. Germline V gene lookup returns CDR1 GTSNPN and CDR2 SVGIG (reference sequence). The CDR3 sequence is 15 residues long. Here the CDR3 reads CAWSVPQREISEQYF. The CDR3 nucleotides read TGTGCCTGGAGTGTACCCCAGCGGGAGATCTCCGAGCAGTACTTC.

The table lists this clone with a few counts. The chain carries TRBV12-3 or TRBV12-4 and TRBJ2-2; D gene ambiguous. Trimming took 4 bases from V and 8 from J, leaving 11 bases between them. The CDR3 runs to 13 residues. The CDR3 is CASSSYPTGELFF. The CDR3, as DNA: TGTGCCAGCAGTTCCTACCCCACGGGGGAGCTGTTTTTT.

The chain recombines TRBV6-6 with TRBJ1-4, with 11 bases that match TRBD1. The V gene end was trimmed by 2 bases and the J gene end by 8 bases; junction bases not matched to a gene: 7. There are 16 residues in the CDR3. Germline V gives CDR1 MNHNY, CDR2 SVGAGI (reference sequence). CDR3 in DNA: TGTGCCAGCAGTTACACTTGGGACAGGGGGTTCGAAAAACTGTTTTTT. This gives the protein CASSYTWDRGFEKLFF.

V and J are TRBV18 and TRBJ1-2; D unresolved. Germline V CDR1 and CDR2: KGHSH, LQKENI. Between the trimmed V and J ends, which lost 2 bases and 2 bases, there was a span of 21 bases. The CDR3 consists of 18 residues. CDR3 DNA: TGTGCCAGCTCACCATTATCGACAAGCCCTAGGGAGAACTATGGCTACACCTTC. As protein: CASSPLSTSPRENYGYTF.

The chain recombines TRBV18 with TRBJ2-5; D remains unclear. CDR1 and CDR2 from the germline V gene are KGHSH and LQKENI. V dropped 3 bases and J dropped 4 bases, with 18 bases sitting between them. This CDR3 is built from 16 residues. CDR3 sequence: CASSPNLRTSGETQYF. The CDR3 DNA reads as TGTGCCAGCTCACCTAATTTACGAACCTCGGGAGAGACCCAGTACTTC.